This T cell receptor (beta chain) came from a study of T cell responses to AZD1222 COVID-19 vaccine. Study-level points and caveats: Researchers took repertoire samples only after the peak T cell response had come. Compared with day 0, the breadth and depth of the Spike-specific TCR repertoire rose significantly after two doses of AZD1222.

Repertoires were generated with immunoSEQ multiplex PCR, while TCRdb's copy carries only in-frame clones and drops some. The sample has around 190,000 clones, 91% seen once. For this clone: Its specificity is unknown.

Germline CDR1 is SNHLY and CDR2 is FYNNEI. The CDR3 has 15 amino acids. V was pared by 5 bases and J by 2 bases, with 14 bases between. This sequence joins TRBV2 and TRBJ2-3; TRBD1 is a possible D gene (6 bases). This TCR derives from an adult who received the AZD1222 COVID-19 vaccine. The starting material was peripheral blood, obtained 28 days after the second AZD1222 dose. In nucleotides, the CDR3 is TGTGCCAGCAGTCGCAGGGGCAGTTACACAGATACGCAGTATTTT. Protein: CASSRRGSYTDTQYF.